The present entry profiles one T cell receptor (beta chain) with its context. The source of the sample is a study of shared clonotypes between healthy human individuals. Trimming removed 2 bases at V and 1 base at J, with 13 bases between. This CDR3 is built from 16 residues. Looked up from germline, CDR1 is SGHRS and CDR2 is YFSETQ. In the original analysis: Because ImmunoSEQ provided only junction sequences with no quality scores, the filtering differed. Using immunoSEQ multiplex PCR, the repertoire was profiled, and TCRdb retains in-frame clones only, with some absent. The D gene and trimming were derived from the DNA, and the V and J assignments and clone size from that table. Of 2 million to 2.5 million clones in the sample, over 90% were seen once.

This clonotype was sampled from a man younger than 30 in good health. Some clones in this sample may be carry-over from other donors' samples. The chain uses TRBV5-1 and TRBJ2-1; D is possibly TRBD2 (5 bases). Material for sequencing was naive CD4+ T cells from PBMCs. Subset meaning: CD45RA+ positively selected. CDR3 protein: CASSLPRSGSYNEQFF. For the CDR3, the DNA is TGCGCCAGCAGCTTACCCCGGAGCGGTTCCTACAATGAGCAGTTCTTC.